The 32 T cell receptor beta chains reported below all come from one sample, sequenced in a study of blood T cell repertoires in COVID-19. Repertoires were generated with immunoSEQ multiplex PCR, while TCRdb's copy carries only in-frame clones and drops some. The sample records hundreds of thousands of clones, roughly 81% being singletons. What was sequenced was peripheral blood. All receptors derive from an elderly woman with COVID-19, enrolled during active disease.

This clone turned up a few times. CDR3 nucleotide sequence: TGCAGCGTTGGAACAGGCAATCAGCCCCAGCATTTT. Translation: CSVGTGNQPQHF. The chain joins TRBV29-1 to TRBJ1-5; D unclear. The CDR3 contains 12 residues. Germline CDR1 SQVTM, CDR2 ANQGSEA. V was pared by 4 bases and J by 2 bases, with 6 bases between.

J is TRBJ2-7 and V is TRBV28; 9 nucleotides agree with TRBD1. After removal of 7 bases from V and 3 bases from J, the junction contained 10 bases not matched to a gene. Germline V lookup: CDR1 MDHEN, CDR2 SYDVKM. This CDR3 has 15 amino acids. Here the CDR3 reads CASTERDRDFYEQYF. CDR3 DNA: TGTGCCAGCACCGAGAGGGACAGGGACTTCTACGAGCAGTACTTC.

V is TRBV27 and J is TRBJ2-7; 8 nucleotides match TRBD2. Germline V gene sequence: CDR1 MNHEY, CDR2 SMNVEV (reference sequence). The CDR3 sequence is 16 residues long. Germline trimming cut 5 bases from V and 3 bases from J; bases unmatched to any gene: 12. CDR3 region: CASSPSGTSINYEQYF. The CDR3 DNA reads as TGTGCCAGCAGTCCCTCCGGGACTAGTATAAACTACGAGCAGTACTTC.

The rearrangement joins TRBV18 to TRBJ1-1; TRBD1 aligns across 9 bases. Germline V gene data show CDR1 as KGHSH and CDR2 as LQKENI. The CDR3 is 14 residues long. The V gene end was trimmed by 5 bases and the J gene end by 4 bases; junction bases not matched to a gene: 5. CDR3 amino acids: CASSSRDRATEAFF. DNA for the CDR3: TGTGCCAGCTCATCCCGGGACAGGGCCACTGAAGCTTTCTTT.

This clone was counted between two and nine times. The chain carries TRBV19 and TRBJ1-1; 9 bases agree with TRBD1. J lost 4 bases, V lost 4 bases, and 1 base had no gene match. Germline values: CDR1 LNHDA, CDR2 SQIVND (reference sequence). This CDR3 has 13 residues. Written as DNA, the CDR3 is TGTGCCAGTAGTACACAGGGGGCCACTGAAGCTTTCTTT. This translates into CASSTQGATEAFF.

This clone was picked up one time. The chain employs TRBV7-9 and TRBJ1-2; D might be TRBD1 (6 bases). The V end was cut by 5 bases, the J end by 7 bases, with 17 bases between. CDR1 SEHNR and CDR2 FQNEAQ come from the germline V gene (reference sequence). The CDR3 runs 14 residues. CDR3 DNA: TGTGCCAGCAGCATGACAGGAGTTGACTCTGGCTACACCTTC. Translating it yields CASSMTGVDSGYTF.

The chain employs TRBV6-5 and TRBJ2-2, with D possibly TRBD1 on 6 matching bases. V was shortened by 5 bases and J by 0 bases, with 10 bases between the two germline ends. This CDR3 is 15 amino acids long. Germline CDR1 MNHEY, CDR2 SVGAGI. The chain's CDR3 is CASSHGQPNTGELFF. CDR3 DNA sequence: TGTGCCAGCAGTCACGGACAGCCGAACACCGGGGAGCTGTTTTTT.

The V gene is TRBV18, the J gene TRBJ2-5; 9 nucleotides align to TRBD1. Germline CDR1 reads KGHSH; CDR2 reads LQKENI. Losses at the gene ends were 6 bases for V and 4 bases for J; bases not matched to a gene: 3. The CDR3 runs to 13 residues. The CDR3 protein is CASSRQGGETQYF. As DNA, the CDR3 is TGTGCCAGCTCCCGACAGGGGGGAGAGACCCAGTACTTC.

There are a few counts of this clone. The chain links TRBV7-2 to TRBJ2-7; 7 bases match TRBD2. The CDR3 runs to 14 residues. In germline, CDR1 is SGHTA, CDR2 FQGNSA. The V segment lost 4 bases and the J segment 1 base; nucleotides outside the gene matches: 4. The CDR3: CASSSIAGSYEQYF. The DNA for the CDR3 is TGTGCCAGCAGCTCCATAGCGGGTTCCTACGAGCAGTACTTC. Combining the CDR3 with reference TRBV7-2 and TRBJ2-7 gives the whole variable domain GAGVSQSPSNKVTEKGKDVELRCDPISGHTALYWYRQSLGQGLEFLIYFQGNSAPDKSGLPSDRFSAERTGGSVSTLTIQRTQQEDSAVYLCASSSIAGSYEQYFGPGTRLTVT.

V and J are TRBV2 and TRBJ1-5; D perhaps matches TRBD1 (5 bases). V lost 3 bases and J lost 0, with 9 bases in between. Germline CDR1 is SNHLY and CDR2 is FYNNEI. This CDR3 has 15 residues. In nucleotides, the CDR3 is TGTGCCAGCAGTGAGGAAGGGGATAGCAATCAGCCCCAGCATTTT. Amino acids: CASSEEGDSNQPQHF.

There are a few counts of this clone. The rearrangement joins TRBV7-9 to TRBJ2-7; TRBD1 matches 7 bases. Germline-derived CDR1 and CDR2 are SEHNR and FQNEAQ (reference sequence). With V trimmed by 6 bases and J by 2 bases, 4 bases remained unmatched. This CDR3 contains 13 residues. The CDR3 coding sequence is TGTGCCAGCAGTCATGACAGGGCCTACGAGCAGTACTTC. As protein: CASSHDRAYEQYF.

The chain carries TRBV5-8 and TRBJ1-5, with 7 bases that match TRBD1. The CDR3 loop spans 16 amino acids. V lost 1 base to trimming and J lost 2 bases; unmatched junction nucleotides: 6. The germline gives CDR1 SGHTS, CDR2 YDEGEE. CDR3 coding DNA: TGTGCCAGCAGCTTGCAGAGGGGGCGCGGCAATCAGCCCCAGCATTTT. Its translation: CASSLQRGRGNQPQHF.

In nucleotides, the CDR3 is TGTGCCAGCAGCTGGACAGGGGGGGATCAGCCCCAGCATTTT. Its translation is CASSWTGGDQPQHF. This sequence joins TRBV7-2 and TRBJ1-5; 10 bases are shared with TRBD1. V was pared by 4 bases and J by 5 bases, with 2 bases of the junction left unmatched. Germline V gene data show CDR1 as SGHTA and CDR2 as FQGNSA. The CDR3 is 14 residues long.

This clone was found a few times. The chain uses TRBV28 and TRBJ1-2, with a tentative D call TRBD1 (6 bases). V gave up 6 bases and J gave up 6 bases, with 23 bases separating them. Germline V gene sequence: CDR1 MDHEN, CDR2 SYDVKM. The CDR3 contains 16 residues. The CDR3 DNA follows: TGTGCCAGCAGCCGCATCGATACAGGGCACAACCATGGCTACACCTTC. Amino acids: CASSRIDTGHNHGYTF.

V and J are TRBV18 and TRBJ1-1, with D tentatively TRBD1 (6 bases). The CDR3 is 14 residues long. V was trimmed by 8 bases and J by 4 bases, leaving 17 bases between them. CDR1 and CDR2 (germline): KGHSH, LQKENI. As DNA, the CDR3 is TGTGCCAGCGGGAACAGGGAGATGGGCACTGAAGCTTTCTTT. It translates to CASGNREMGTEAFF.

The rearrangement links TRBV9 to TRBJ1-4, with a possible D match to TRBD1 (6 bases). The V end was cut by 4 bases, the J end by 11 bases, with 21 bases between. The CDR3 extends over 15 amino acids. Germline V CDR1 and CDR2: SGDLS, YYNGEE. CDR3 amino acids: CASSKGEQGVAKLFF. As DNA, the CDR3 is TGTGCCAGCAGCAAAGGGGAACAGGGAGTAGCGAAACTGTTTTTT.

The chain carries TRBV27 and TRBJ2-2, with D tentatively TRBD1 (5 bases). Germline CDR1 is MNHEY and CDR2 is SMNVEV (reference sequence). This CDR3 has 12 residues. Trimming removed 2 bases at V and 7 bases at J, with 5 bases between. In DNA form, the CDR3 reads TGTGCCAGCAGTTTAAGGGGCGGGGAGCTGTTTTTT. Translating it yields CASSLRGGELFF.

This chain links TRBV9 with TRBJ2-7, with 8 bases lining up with TRBD2. V lost 10 bases to trimming and J lost 2 bases; unmatched junction nucleotides: 14. CDR1 is SGDLS, CDR2 YYNGEE, per germline. The CDR3 spans 15 residues. The CDR3 bases are TGTGCCGGACCACGGGGGGGCCATTTCCCCTACGAGCAGTACTTC. Encoded protein: CAGPRGGHFPYEQYF.

Turning to this clone: The same CDR3 arises from other DNA sequences in this sample as well. This chain links TRBV11-3 with TRBJ1-1; 8 bases line up with TRBD1. The CDR3 totals 13 residues. Germline CDR1 and CDR2: SGHNT and YENEEA. The ends lost 2 bases at V and 5 bases at J; junction bases unmatched: 1. CDR3 DNA sequence: TGTGCCAGCAGCTTAACAGGGGGTACTGAAGCTTTCTTT. Its protein product is CASSLTGGTEAFF. Together with reference TRBV11-3 and TRBJ1-1, the CDR3 gives the full variable domain: EAGVVQSPRYKIIEKKQPVAFWCNPISGHNTLYWYLQNLGQGPELLIRYENEEAVDDSQLPKDRFSAERLKGVDSTLKIQPAELGDSAVYLCASSLTGGTEAFFGQGTRLTVV.

CDR3 in DNA: TGTGCCAGCAGCTTAGAAGTAGCCGGGGAGCTGTTTTTT. Its protein product is CASSLEVAGELFF. This chain links TRBV7-9 with TRBJ2-2, with D uncertain. The length of the CDR3 is 13 residues. The germline V and J ends were trimmed by 1 base and 6 bases, with 6 bases remaining between them. Germline assignment: CDR1 SEHNR and CDR2 FQNEAQ (reference sequence).

In its sample, this clone was seen many times. The chain is built from TRBV9 and TRBJ2-1; 11 bases agree with TRBD2. Per the germline V gene, CDR1 is SGDLS and CDR2 is YYNGEE. The J segment lost 9 bases and the V segment lost 3 bases, leaving 5 bases of the junction unmatched. The CDR3 totals 14 residues. CDR3 coding DNA: TGTGCCAGCAGCGCCTTAGCGGGAGGGCTTGAGCAGTTCTTC. This translates into CASSALAGGLEQFF.

The rearrangement uses TRBV30 and TRBJ2-1; 9 nucleotides line up with TRBD1. The CDR3 has 15 residues. The ends lost 0 bases at V and 8 bases at J; junction bases unmatched: 8. Looked up from germline, CDR1 is GTSNPN and CDR2 is SVGIG (reference sequence). CDR3 in amino acids: CAWSVLTGGIDEQFF. As DNA, the CDR3 is TGTGCCTGGAGTGTATTAACAGGGGGCATAGATGAGCAGTTCTTC.

Only one count was recorded for this clone. V gene TRBV19 combines with J gene TRBJ2-7; 14 nucleotides agree with TRBD2. Germline assignment: CDR1 LNHDA and CDR2 SQIVND (reference sequence). CDR3 length: 15 residues. Trimming cost V 3 bases and J 6 bases; bases outside gene matches: 4. The CDR3 DNA reads TGTGCCAGTAGTATTGGGACTAGCGGGAGAGGCGAGCAGTACTTC. Protein: CASSIGTSGRGEQYF. The whole variable domain, remainder taken from reference TRBV19 and TRBJ2-7, is DGGITQSPKYLFRKEGQNVTLSCEQNLNHDAMYWYRQDPGQGLRLIYYSQIVNDFQKGDIAEGYSVSREKKESFPLTVTSAQKNPTAFYLCASSIGTSGRGEQYFGPGTRLTVT.

V usage is TRBV6-2 or TRBV6-3 and J usage is TRBJ2-5; D unresolved. Trimming cost V 2 bases and J 5 bases, with 12 bases left between them. This CDR3 is 14 amino acids long. Germline CDR1 is MNHEY and CDR2 is SVGEGT. In DNA, the CDR3 is TGTGCCAGCAGTTACCTCAGCGACCGGGAGACCCAGTACTTC. This sequence encodes CASSYLSDRETQYF.

This chain joins TRBV9 and TRBJ1-1, with D hard to call. The CDR3 is 13 residues long. V lost 0 bases and J 3 bases, leaving 6 bases between the germline ends. CDR1 SGDLS and CDR2 YYNGEE come from the germline V gene. CDR3 protein: CASSVAMDTEAFF. The CDR3 DNA reads TGTGCCAGCAGCGTAGCTATGGACACTGAAGCTTTCTTT.

This chain links TRBV5-1 with TRBJ1-2; weak D call: TRBD1 (6 bases). The CDR3 is 15 residues long. Trimming took off 0 bases at V and 4 bases at J, with 13 bases between the two ends. Germline CDR1 and CDR2: SGHRS and YFSETQ. The CDR3 reads CASSLEGHHGYGYTF. In DNA, the CDR3 is TGCGCCAGCAGCTTGGAGGGACACCACGGCTATGGCTACACCTTC.

V and J are TRBV5-1 and TRBJ2-7; 8 nucleotides align to TRBD2. The germline V gene has CDR1 SGHRS and CDR2 YFSETQ. The CDR3 spans 15 residues. The V gene end was trimmed by 3 bases and the J gene end by 4 bases; junction bases not matched to a gene: 9. The CDR3, as DNA: TGCGCCAGCAGCTCCTCGGGGGGGCCTCAGTACGAGCAGTACTTC. Residues: CASSSSGGPQYEQYF.

V and J are TRBV7-2 and TRBJ2-5; 9 nucleotides agree with TRBD1. V lost 4 bases, J lost 4 bases, and 7 bases stayed unmatched. This CDR3 comprises 15 residues. CDR1 and CDR2 (germline): SGHTA, FQGNSA. CDR3 bases: TGTGCCAGCAGCTCCATTACAGGGGGCCGAGAGACCCAGTACTTC. Protein product: CASSSITGGRETQYF.

This chain uses TRBV5-1 with TRBJ1-3; D is perhaps TRBD1 (6 bases). This CDR3 contains 15 residues. V lost 2 bases to trimming and J lost 2 bases, with 11 bases between them. Germline V gene data show CDR1 as SGHRS and CDR2 as YFSETQ. In nucleotides, the CDR3 is TGCGCCAGCAGCTTCGATTCAGGGGCTGGAAACACCATATATTTT. It specifies CASSFDSGAGNTIYF.

This chain connects TRBV5-1 to TRBJ1-3; D possibly corresponds to TRBD1 (6 bases). Trimming shortened V by 4 bases and J by 5 bases, and 16 bases separated the two germline ends. Germline CDR1 reads SGHRS; CDR2 reads YFSETQ. The CDR3 spans 15 residues. CDR3 residues: CASSRAGDNRNTIYF. CDR3 DNA: TGCGCCAGCAGCCGTGCCGGGGACAACCGAAACACCATATATTTT. The whole variable domain, filled in from reference TRBV5-1 and TRBJ1-3, reads KAGVTQTPRYLIKTRGQQVTLSCSPISGHRSVSWYQQTPGQGLQFLFEYFSETQRNKGNFPGRFSGRQFSNSRSEMNVSTLELGDSALYLCASSRAGDNRNTIYFGEGSWLTVV.

The chain's CDR3 is CASSYSFGGTAFF. The DNA for the CDR3 is TGTGCCAGCAGTTACTCGTTTGGGGGGACGGCTTTCTTT. The rearrangement uses TRBV6-5 and TRBJ1-1, with a weak D call TRBD1 (5 bases). V was shortened by 0 bases and J by 11 bases, with 13 bases between the two germline ends. The CDR3 covers 13 residues. Germline V lookup: CDR1 MNHEY, CDR2 SVGAGI.

The V call is TRBV5-1, the J call TRBJ2-1; unclear D gene. Per the germline V gene, CDR1 is SGHRS and CDR2 is YFSETQ. The CDR3 loop spans 13 amino acids. The germline V and J ends were trimmed by 4 bases and 5 bases, with 10 bases remaining between them. The CDR3 loop is CASSTQANNEQFF. The DNA of the CDR3 is TGCGCCAGCAGCACTCAGGCCAACAATGAGCAGTTCTTC.